Only a few counts were recorded for the clone carrying this T cell receptor beta chain. These data come from a study of PD-1 blockade in classical Hodgkin lymphoma. Assay: immunoSEQ multiplex PCR; the TCRdb copy retains only in-frame clones and omits some. The sample holds 95,000 to 100,000 clones, about 89% seen once. Between the trimmed V and J ends, which lost 3 bases and 1 base, there was a span of 7 bases. The CDR3 length is 13 residues. Germline CDR1 and CDR2: GTSNPN and SVGIG (reference sequence). Each patient's relapse followed autologous stem cell transplantation, and brentuximab vedotin exposure varied.

The chain couples TRBV30 to TRBJ1-5; no definite D call. The sequence derives from a human donor with classical Hodgkin lymphoma. Here the sequenced sample was peripheral blood mononuclear cells (PBMCs), taken before the second cycle of nivolumab. This chain's CDR3 is CAWSEMSNQPQHF. As DNA, the CDR3 is TGTGCCTGGAGCGAGATGAGCAATCAGCCCCAGCATTTT.